Following are 26 T cell receptor beta chains from one sample sequenced in a study of shared clonotypes between healthy human individuals. The naive CD8 subset, CD45RO-negative cells positively selected for CCR7, excluded terminally differentiated effector memory CD45RA+ cells. Libraries were prepared by immunoSEQ multiplex PCR; TCRdb keeps only in-frame clonotypes and omits some of them. The sample has approximately 1.9 million clones; just over 90% are singletons. Material: naive CD8+ T cells from PBMCs. All receptors derive from a man younger than 35 in good health. Some clones in this sample may be carry-over from other donors' samples.

The chain recombines TRBV10-3 with TRBJ1-1; a weak D match, TRBD1 (6 bases). The CDR3 runs to 14 residues. Between the trimmed V and J ends, which lost 6 bases and 4 bases, there was a span of 15 bases. CDR1 and CDR2 from the germline V gene are ENHRY and SYGVKD. CDR3 nucleotides: TGTGCCATCAGAGCACAACCAGGGGTCACTGAAGCTTTCTTT. Amino acid sequence: CAIRAQPGVTEAFF.

This chain uses TRBV6-5 with TRBJ1-6; 7 bases are a match to TRBD1. Germline V CDR1 and CDR2: MNHEY, SVGAGI. The CDR3 is made up of 13 amino acids. The V gene end was trimmed by 8 bases and the J gene end by 5 bases; junction bases not matched to a gene: 3. CDR3 coding DNA: TGTGCCAGCTCCGGGACAGATAATTCACCCCTCCACTTT. Amino acid sequence: CASSGTDNSPLHF.

The CDR3 loop reads CASSYLQAGVPQYF. The CDR3, as DNA: TGTGCCAGCAGTTACTTGCAAGCGGGGGTGCCCCAGTACTTC. The chain recombines TRBV6-6 with TRBJ2-5, with 8 nucleotides matching TRBD2. This CDR3 is built from 14 residues. The trim removed 1 base at V and 9 bases at J, leaving 7 bases unmatched. Germline CDR1 and CDR2: MNHNY and SVGAGI (reference sequence).

The rearrangement links TRBV7-3 to TRBJ2-1; the match to TRBD1 covers 7 bases. CDR1 and CDR2 (germline): SGHTA, FQGTGA. V gave up 0 bases and J gave up 3 bases; unmatched junction bases: 8. CDR3 length equals 17 residues. The CDR3 DNA is TGTGCCAGCAGCTTAACTCATGGGGACAGCTTCTACAATGAGCAGTTCTTC. Amino acid sequence: CASSLTHGDSFYNEQFF.

Concerning this clone itself: Other DNA sequences within the sample encode an identical CDR3. The J gene is TRBJ2-7, the V gene TRBV27; D gene ambiguous. The V gene lost 6 bases and the J gene lost 2 bases, with 11 bases spanning the gap. The germline V gene has CDR1 MNHEY and CDR2 SMNVEV (reference sequence). The CDR3 runs 13 residues. The CDR3 loop reads CASSYGTTYEQYF. For the CDR3, the DNA is TGTGCCAGCAGCTACGGTACGACCTACGAGCAGTACTTC.

The rearrangement links TRBV10-3 to TRBJ1-1, with no clear D. The CDR3 totals 12 residues. Germline-derived CDR1 and CDR2 are ENHRY and SYGVKD. The V end was cut by 0 bases, the J end by 5 bases, with 4 bases between. The CDR3 loop reads CAISESPTEAFF. The CDR3 DNA sequence: TGTGCCATCAGTGAGTCTCCGACTGAAGCTTTCTTT.

The V gene is TRBV6-6, the J gene TRBJ2-7, with TRBD2 matching over 7 bases. Germline V gives CDR1 MNHNY, CDR2 SVGAGI (reference sequence). Trimming at V came to 6 bases and at J to 2 bases, leaving 7 bases not matched to a gene. This CDR3 region has 14 residues. Here the CDR3 reads CASSLEGGPYEQYF. The CDR3 DNA follows: TGTGCCAGCAGCCTCGAGGGAGGGCCCTACGAGCAGTACTTC.

This chain joins TRBV5-6 and TRBJ2-2, with D possibly being TRBD1 or TRBD2 (6 bases each). V dropped 2 bases and J dropped 6 bases, with 17 bases sitting between them. Germline CDR1 and CDR2: SGHDT and YYEEEE. This CDR3 has 16 residues. CDR3 residues: CASSFPARGVAGELFF. DNA of the CDR3: TGTGCCAGCAGCTTCCCGGCGAGGGGGGTCGCCGGGGAGCTGTTTTTT. Supplemented by reference TRBV5-6 and TRBJ2-2, the full variable domain reads DAGVTQSPTHLIKTRGQQVTLRCSPKSGHDTVSWYQQALGQGPQFIFQYYEEEERQRGNFPDRFSGHQFPNYSSELNVNALLLGDSALYLCASSFPARGVAGELFFGEGSRLTVL.

This sequence joins TRBV7-9 and TRBJ2-1, with TRBD2 matching over 8 bases. This CDR3 has 14 residues. Trimming took 5 bases from V and 5 from J; bases not matched to a gene: 5. Germline V CDR1 and CDR2: SEHNR, FQNEAQ (reference sequence). The CDR3 region is CASSHPLADNEQFF. The CDR3 DNA sequence: TGTGCCAGCAGCCACCCACTAGCGGACAATGAGCAGTTCTTC. Full variable domain (rest looked up from reference TRBV7-9 and TRBJ2-1): DTGVSQNPRHKITKRGQNVTFRCDPISEHNRLYWYRQTLGQGPEFLTYFQNEAQLEKSRLLSDRFSAERPKGSFSTLEIQRTEQGDSAMYLCASSHPLADNEQFFGPGTRLTVL.

The rearrangement uses TRBV5-4 and TRBJ2-5; a weak D match, TRBD1 (6 bases). Germline V gene sequence: CDR1 SGHNT, CDR2 YYREEE (reference sequence). The CDR3 loop spans 16 amino acids. Between the trimmed V and J ends, which lost 7 bases and 5 bases, there was a span of 24 bases. The CDR3 loop is CASGDPGEGGMETQYF. CDR3 bases: TGTGCCAGCGGCGATCCAGGGGAAGGGGGTATGGAGACCCAGTACTTC.

This chain connects TRBV4-3 to TRBJ1-4, with D hard to call. Germline CDR1 and CDR2: LGHNA and YSLEER. V dropped 0 bases and J dropped 0 bases, with 5 bases sitting between them. CDR3 length: 15 residues. Here the CDR3 DNA reads TGCGCCAGCAGCCAAGATGGATCAACTAATGAAAAACTGTTTTTT. Its translation is CASSQDGSTNEKLFF.

V is TRBV19 and J is TRBJ1-1; a possible D gene is TRBD1 (5 bases). The CDR3 spans 13 residues. Trimming cost V 6 bases and J 2 bases, with 10 bases left between them. From germline, CDR1 is LNHDA and CDR2 SQIVND (reference sequence). For the CDR3, the DNA is TGTGCCAGTAGCGCGGGACGAAACACTGAAGCTTTCTTT. This encodes CASSAGRNTEAFF. Combining the CDR3 with reference TRBV19 and TRBJ1-1 gives the whole variable domain DGGITQSPKYLFRKEGQNVTLSCEQNLNHDAMYWYRQDPGQGLRLIYYSQIVNDFQKGDIAEGYSVSREKKESFPLTVTSAQKNPTAFYLCASSAGRNTEAFFGQGTRLTVV.

About this clone itself: This sample includes further DNA sequences coding for the same CDR3. The rearrangement uses TRBV19 and TRBJ1-5, with D perhaps matching TRBD1 (5 bases). The CDR3 runs 14 residues. Germline CDR1 LNHDA, CDR2 SQIVND (reference sequence). Trimming shortened V by 2 bases and J by 4 bases, and 9 bases separated the two germline ends. In DNA form, the CDR3 reads TGTGCCAGTAGTATAAGAGACAGAAATCAGCCCCAGCATTTT. It codes for CASSIRDRNQPQHF. Supplemented by reference TRBV19 and TRBJ1-5, the full variable domain reads DGGITQSPKYLFRKEGQNVTLSCEQNLNHDAMYWYRQDPGQGLRLIYYSQIVNDFQKGDIAEGYSVSREKKESFPLTVTSAQKNPTAFYLCASSIRDRNQPQHFGDGTRLSIL.

This clone appeared once. DNA for the CDR3: TGTGCCATCAGTGATGAGCCGGGACTCCTATACTACGAGCAGTACTTC. Residues: CAISDEPGLLYYEQYF. V usage is TRBV10-3 and J usage is TRBJ2-7, with D possibly TRBD2 on 6 matching bases. The CDR3 length is 16 residues. Trimming removed 3 bases from V and 3 bases from J, with 18 bases in between. The germline V gene has CDR1 ENHRY and CDR2 SYGVKD.

This chain uses TRBV7-2 with TRBJ2-7, with 14 nucleotides matching TRBD2. Looked up from germline, CDR1 is SGHTA and CDR2 is FQGNSA. This CDR3 spans 19 amino acids. V lost 6 bases, J lost 2 bases, and 15 bases stayed unmatched. DNA for the CDR3: TGTGCCAGCAGGGGGGTGGAGGGACTAGCGGGAGAGGGAACCTACGAGCAGTACTTC. This gives the protein CASRGVEGLAGEGTYEQYF.

V gene TRBV28 combines with J gene TRBJ2-7; TRBD1 matches 11 bases. This CDR3 contains 15 residues. The V and J ends lost 5 bases and 1 base, in that order; junction bases with no gene match: 4. CDR1 is MDHEN, CDR2 SYDVKM, per germline. In nucleotides, the CDR3 is TGTGCCAGCAGTCGGACAGGGGGCGAATCCTACGAGCAGTACTTC. Translating gives CASSRTGGESYEQYF.

The rearrangement links TRBV5-1 to TRBJ2-1; tentatively, D is TRBD2 (6 bases). The CDR3 extends over 13 amino acids. CDR1 SGHRS and CDR2 YFSETQ come from the germline V gene. V lost 3 bases and J 7 bases, leaving 11 bases between the germline ends. The CDR3 loop reads CASSSDYLNEQFF. Here the CDR3 DNA reads TGCGCCAGCAGCTCGGACTATTTGAATGAGCAGTTCTTC.

V is TRBV11-3 and J is TRBJ2-3; D gene uncertain. The CDR3 is 13 residues long. Trimming cost V 1 base and J 4 bases, with 6 bases left between them. The germline V gene encodes CDR1 SGHNT and CDR2 YENEEA. The DNA of the CDR3 is TGTGCCAGCAGCTTAGGCCTAGCAGATACGCAGTATTTT. Protein: CASSLGLADTQYF.

The V gene is TRBV27, the J gene TRBJ1-6; D call uncertain. The CDR3 is made up of 15 amino acids. The germline V and J ends were trimmed by 0 bases and 11 bases, with 14 bases remaining between them. Germline CDR1 reads MNHEY; CDR2 reads SMNVEV (reference sequence). CDR3 nucleotide sequence: TGTGCCAGCAGTTTATCCTTGGGTGCCGAGACACCCCTCCACTTT. It translates to CASSLSLGAETPLHF.

The V and J genes are TRBV7-7 and TRBJ2-2, with TRBD2 matching 8 bases. Germline V CDR1 and CDR2: SSHAT, FNYEAQ (reference sequence). There are 16 residues in the CDR3. V lost 5 bases to trimming and J lost 1 base; unmatched junction nucleotides: 6. CDR3 loop: CASSPVAGLNTGELFF. CDR3 bases: TGTGCCAGCAGCCCGGTAGCGGGGCTGAACACCGGGGAGCTGTTTTTT.

The chain recombines TRBV28 with TRBJ1-5; D is unclear. The germline V and J ends were trimmed by 3 bases and 1 base, with 10 bases remaining between them. The CDR3 sequence is 15 residues long. In germline, CDR1 is MDHEN, CDR2 SYDVKM. The CDR3 DNA follows: TGTGCCAGCAGTTTCACGGAAACGAGCAATCAGCCCCAGCATTTT. Amino acids: CASSFTETSNQPQHF. Full variable domain (missing parts from reference TRBV28 and TRBJ1-5): DVKVTQSSRYLVKRTGEKVFLECVQDMDHENMFWYRQDPGLGLRLIYFSYDVKMKEKGDIPEGYSVSREKKERFSLILESASTNQTSMYLCASSFTETSNQPQHFGDGTRLSIL.

The chain links TRBV4-1 to TRBJ2-4, with 8 bases fitting TRBD1. CDR1 MGHRA and CDR2 YSYEKL come from the germline V gene. V shed 4 bases, J shed 8 bases, and the junction held 10 bases outside the gene matches. The CDR3 consists of 15 residues. CDR3 loop: CASSLLRGQGDIQYF. The CDR3 DNA sequence: TGCGCCAGCAGCCTCCTCAGGGGGCAGGGCGACATTCAGTACTTC.

This clone was seen a single time. V gene TRBV5-1 combines with J gene TRBJ2-7, with D unclear. The germline V gene encodes CDR1 SGHRS and CDR2 YFSETQ. The CDR3 is made up of 13 amino acids. The V end lost 1 base, the J end lost 5 bases, and 10 bases lay between the germline ends. CDR3 in amino acids: CASSLTSWDEQYF. The CDR3 coding sequence is TGCGCCAGCAGCTTGACAAGTTGGGACGAGCAGTACTTC.

The chain has TRBV28 and TRBJ2-2; 11 bases agree with TRBD2. CDR3 length equals 17 residues. The germline gives CDR1 MDHEN, CDR2 SYDVKM. The trim removed 3 bases at V and 7 bases at J, leaving 10 bases unmatched. CDR3 sequence reads: CASSFAYLAGGFGELFF. The CDR3 nucleotides read TGTGCCAGCAGTTTCGCTTACCTAGCGGGAGGTTTCGGGGAGCTGTTTTTT. Combining the CDR3 with reference TRBV28 and TRBJ2-2 gives the whole variable domain DVKVTQSSRYLVKRTGEKVFLECVQDMDHENMFWYRQDPGLGLRLIYFSYDVKMKEKGDIPEGYSVSREKKERFSLILESASTNQTSMYLCASSFAYLAGGFGELFFGEGSRLTVL.

As to this clone: This same CDR3 is encoded by further DNA sequences in the sample. The chain uses TRBV27 and TRBJ2-5, with 8 bases lining up with TRBD2. CDR1 MNHEY and CDR2 SMNVEV come from the germline V gene (reference sequence). The CDR3 is 15 residues long. The junction had 4 bases not matched to a gene; V was cut back by 3 bases and J by 1 base. The CDR3 DNA reads TGTGCCAGCAGTTTTGCGGGAGGTCCCCAAGAGACCCAGTACTTC. It is translated as CASSFAGGPQETQYF.

The chain combines TRBV6-5 with TRBJ1-1, with D unresolved. Germline CDR1 reads MNHEY; CDR2 reads SVGAGI. This CDR3 has 14 amino acids. V lost 5 bases to trimming and J lost 4 bases, with 14 bases between them. CDR3 in DNA: TGTGCCAGCAGTACCGGGAATAGGGCCACTGAAGCTTTCTTT. This translates into CASSTGNRATEAFF.